Described below is a single T cell receptor (beta chain) sequence and its context. The data were taken from a study of CD8+CD57+ T cells in acquired aplastic anemia. Whole-study context: DNA from sorted CD4+ and CD8+ cells averaged around 3.5 ug.

Profiles of TCR beta VDJ and CDR3 were generated from a genomic DNA template. Via MiXCR, TCRdb re-called the reads, giving one row per CDR3 protein. This table holds approximately 180,000 distinct CDR3 sequences, roughly 65% found once. All sequencing subjects had displayed CD8+CD57+ cell expansion on flow cytometry. Severe acquired aplastic anemia was present in every patient. Germline-derived CDR1 and CDR2 are WSHSY and SAAADI. The CDR3 runs 14 residues. Trimming pared 8 bases from V and 3 bases from J, leaving 16 bases between. The receptor was isolated from a human donor with aplastic anemia. The sequenced sample was sorted CD4+, CD8+, or CD8+CD57+ T cells (not recorded which) from PBMCs. The chain recombines TRBV10-2 with TRBJ1-1, with TRBD1 as a possible D gene (5 bases). The CDR3 DNA reads TGCGCCAGCTCCCGCGGAGGGGCAGACACTGAAGCTTTCTTT. As protein: CASSRGGADTEAFF.